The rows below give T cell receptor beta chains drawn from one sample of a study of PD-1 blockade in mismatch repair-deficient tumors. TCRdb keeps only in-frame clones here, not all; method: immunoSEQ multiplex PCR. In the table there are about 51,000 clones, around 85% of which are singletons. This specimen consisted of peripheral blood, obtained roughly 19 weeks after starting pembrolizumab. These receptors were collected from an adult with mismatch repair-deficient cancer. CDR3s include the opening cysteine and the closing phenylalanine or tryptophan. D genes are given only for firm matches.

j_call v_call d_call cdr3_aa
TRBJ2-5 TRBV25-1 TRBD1 CASSAHGTGRETQYF
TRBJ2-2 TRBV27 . CASGSETATDGELFF
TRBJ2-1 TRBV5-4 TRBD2 CASSSRTSGAFWEQFF
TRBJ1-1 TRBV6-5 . CASSYESYAFF
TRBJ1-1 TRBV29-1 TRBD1 CSVGTGNTEAFF
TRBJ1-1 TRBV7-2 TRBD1 CASSNRGLNTEAFF
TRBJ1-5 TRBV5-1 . CASSGFSGDQPQHF
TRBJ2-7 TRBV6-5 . CASSERTDYEQYF
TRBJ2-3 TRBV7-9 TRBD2 CASSYPGTSGRDPDTQYF
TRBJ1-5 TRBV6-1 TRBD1 CASSGGGTGGNQPQHF
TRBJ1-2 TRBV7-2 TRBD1 CASSRGQENYGYTF
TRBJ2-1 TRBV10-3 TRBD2 CAISGLASNNEQFF
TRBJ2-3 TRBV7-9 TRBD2 CASSSGLVRSTDTQYF
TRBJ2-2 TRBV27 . CASSFSVIGTGELFF
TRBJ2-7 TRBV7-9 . CASSLAGLHPTLYYEQYF
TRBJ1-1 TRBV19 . CASSWTPNTEAFF
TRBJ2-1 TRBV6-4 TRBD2 CASSPRGGGSSYNEQFF
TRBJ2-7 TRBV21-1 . CASSKVSGTQQTYEQYF
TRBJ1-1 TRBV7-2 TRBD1 CASSLGQLRTEAFF
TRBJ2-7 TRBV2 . CASSDWLGAIETQGVKEQYF
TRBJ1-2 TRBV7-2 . CASSLVRDGYTF
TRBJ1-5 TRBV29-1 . CSAGVSNQPQHF
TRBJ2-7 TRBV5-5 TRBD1 CASSLPDRGINEQYF